One sample yielded the 12 T cell receptor beta chains listed below, sequenced in a study of control samples from healthy donors and cancer patients. Profiled with immunoSEQ multiplex PCR; TCRdb holds only in-frame clones, not every one. The sample holds 100,000 to 150,000 clones, about 90% seen once. The sample comprised blood. These receptors originate from a man between 18 and 35 years old in good health.

This chain connects TRBV5-6 to TRBJ2-3; 7 nucleotides line up with TRBD2. Germline CDR1 reads SGHDT; CDR2 reads YYEEEE. The CDR3 length is 15 residues. J was trimmed by 0 bases and V by 4 bases; bases with no gene match: 5. CDR3 nucleotide sequence: TGTGCCAGCAGCGTGGGAGGGCTTAGCACAGATACGCAGTATTTT. Protein sequence: CASSVGGLSTDTQYF.

In its sample, this clone was seen a few times. The V and J genes are TRBV30 and TRBJ1-4; D possibly corresponds to TRBD1 (6 bases). CDR1 and CDR2 from the germline V gene are GTSNPN and SVGIG (reference sequence). The V gene lost 5 bases and the J gene lost 6 bases, with 16 bases spanning the gap. The CDR3 length is 14 residues. CDR3 in amino acids: CAWVPGGRDEKLFF. For the CDR3, the DNA is TGTGCCTGGGTCCCGGGGGGCAGGGATGAAAAACTGTTTTTT.

This chain connects TRBV7-9 to TRBJ1-6; D may be TRBD1 (6 bases). The germline gives CDR1 SEHNR, CDR2 FQNEAQ (reference sequence). V was pared by 4 bases and J by 0 bases, with 16 bases between. The CDR3 loop spans 18 amino acids. The CDR3 region is CASSSGRTASSYNSPLHF. The CDR3 coding sequence is TGTGCCAGCAGCTCGGGTAGGACAGCTAGCTCCTATAATTCACCCCTCCACTTT.

This chain links TRBV11-2 with TRBJ2-5; perhaps TRBD1 as D (6 bases). Per germline, CDR1 SGHAT and CDR2 FQNNGV. Deletions cut 1 base from V and 4 bases from J, with 13 bases between. The CDR3 is 15 amino acids. The CDR3 loop is CASSLGLQGRETQYF. Here the CDR3 DNA reads TGTGCCAGCAGCTTAGGCCTACAGGGTCGAGAGACCCAGTACTTC.

The gene calls are TRBV28 and TRBJ2-3; no clear D. The CDR3 contains 14 residues. Germline V gene lookup returns CDR1 MDHEN and CDR2 SYDVKM. The ends were cut back, 2 bases at V and 3 bases at J, with 9 bases in the middle. The CDR3 reads CASSLNLWTDTQYF. DNA for the CDR3: TGTGCCAGCAGTTTAAATCTATGGACAGATACGCAGTATTTT.

V gene TRBV23-1 combines with J gene TRBJ2-1, with 7 bases identical to TRBD1. TRBV23-1 is designated an ORF whose function remains uncertain. This CDR3 is 15 amino acids long. Trimming removed 4 bases from V and 6 bases from J; junction bases left unmatched: 9. CDR3 amino acids: CASSLLQGTINEQFF. CDR3 nucleotides: TGCGCCAGCAGTCTTCTACAGGGGACAATCAATGAGCAGTTCTTC.

The J gene is TRBJ1-4, the V gene TRBV5-1; D ambiguous. CDR3 length equals 17 residues. Germline lookup yields CDR1 SGHRS and CDR2 YFSETQ. V lost 0 bases to trimming and J lost 0 bases, with 12 bases between them. Written as DNA, the CDR3 is TGCGCCAGCAGCTTGGAACAGTTCGACGCAACTAATGAAAAACTGTTTTTT. Encoded protein: CASSLEQFDATNEKLFF.

The chain couples TRBV2 to TRBJ2-3, with D hard to call. The CDR3 spans 12 residues. From germline, CDR1 is SNHLY and CDR2 FYNNEI. The ends were cut back, 4 bases at V and 6 bases at J, with 8 bases in the middle. CDR3 in amino acids: CASSGSFDTQYF. CDR3 DNA: TGTGCCAGCAGTGGCTCGTTTGATACGCAGTATTTT.

The chain carries TRBV27 and TRBJ1-2; the D gene is possibly TRBD1 (6 bases). The CDR3 has 13 residues. Trimming cost V 10 bases and J 5 bases, with 17 bases left between them. CDR1 MNHEY and CDR2 SMNVEV come from the germline V gene (reference sequence). CDR3 DNA: TGTGCCACCCGCCTTCAGGGGAAATATGGCTACACCTTC. This gives the protein CATRLQGKYGYTF.

This clone was recorded once. The chain joins TRBV10-3 to TRBJ2-5; TRBD1 matches at 11 bases. The CDR3 covers 14 residues. CDR1 ENHRY and CDR2 SYGVKD come from the germline V gene. V dropped 6 bases and J dropped 3; count of bases not matched to a gene: 3. The DNA for the CDR3 is TGTGCCATCAGGAGGGACAGGGGGGAAGAGACCCAGTACTTC. Protein sequence: CAIRRDRGEETQYF.

The V and J genes are TRBV24-1 and TRBJ1-5; TRBD1 aligns across 8 bases. Germline assignment: CDR1 KGHDR and CDR2 SFDVKD. This CDR3 is built from 13 residues. After removal of 4 bases from V and 9 bases from J, the junction contained 4 bases not matched to a gene. The CDR3, as DNA: TGTGCCACCAGTGAGACAGGGGCCTCGCCCCAGCATTTT. This codes for CATSETGASPQHF.

The CDR3 loop is CASSPGGVEAFF. The CDR3 DNA reads as TGTGCCAGCTCACCAGGGGGAGTCGAAGCTTTCTTT. The chain links TRBV18 to TRBJ1-1, with D possibly TRBD1 on 5 matching bases. The CDR3 runs to 12 residues. Trimming took off 2 bases at V and 8 bases at J, with 9 bases between the two ends. Germline CDR1 and CDR2: KGHSH and LQKENI.